Shown below are 15 T cell receptor beta chains from a single sample sequenced in a study of blood T cell repertoires in COVID-19. Clones were read by immunoSEQ multiplex PCR, and TCRdb kept only the in-frame ones, dropping some. The table shows approximately 61,000 clones, with around 83% occurring only once. Sequenced material: peripheral blood. These receptors all stem from a man aged 45 to 65 with COVID-19, enrolled during active disease.

This chain joins TRBV5-8 and TRBJ1-2; D is possibly TRBD1 (5 bases). The CDR3 is 13 amino acids. Trimming removed 4 bases from V and 4 bases from J, with 11 bases in between. CDR1 and CDR2 from the germline V gene are SGHTS and YDEGEE. The CDR3 nucleotides are TGTGCCAGCAGCCGGGACTCCATCTATGGCTACACCTTC. Translation gives CASSRDSIYGYTF.

The table lists this clone with a few counts. The J gene is TRBJ1-6, the V gene TRBV6-5; 7 nucleotides line up with TRBD1. Germline trimming cut 7 bases from V and 7 bases from J; bases unmatched to any gene: 7. CDR3 length equals 14 residues. Germline V CDR1 and CDR2: MNHEY, SVGAGI. In DNA form, the CDR3 reads TGTGCCAGCACCCCAACAGGGGTGAATTCACCCCTCCACTTT. Protein sequence: CASTPTGVNSPLHF.

This rearrangement joins TRBV6-2 or TRBV6-3 to TRBJ2-7; 10 bases are a match to TRBD1. The junction had 7 bases not matched to a gene; V was cut back by 4 bases and J by 4 bases. CDR1 is MNHEY and CDR2 is SVGEGT in the germline V gene. The CDR3 extends over 15 amino acids. CDR3 residues: CASSSLRDRGYEQYF. The CDR3 nucleotides are TGTGCCAGCAGTTCGCTCCGGGACAGGGGTTACGAGCAGTACTTC.

The chain carries TRBV9 and TRBJ2-6; tentative D call: TRBD1 (5 bases). V shed 3 bases and J shed 1 base, with 20 bases lying between them. The CDR3 length is 19 residues. CDR1 is SGDLS, CDR2 YYNGEE, per germline. CDR3 in DNA: TGTGCCAGCAGCGCCTTCCAGGGTCTTTTCTCTTCTGGGGCCAACGTCCTGACTTTC. Its protein is CASSAFQGLFSSGANVLTF. The whole variable domain, remainder taken from reference TRBV9 and TRBJ2-6, is DSGVTQTPKHLITATGQRVTLRCSPRSGDLSVYWYQQSLDQGLQFLIQYYNGEERAKGNILERFSAQQFPDLHSELNLSSLELGDSALYFCASSAFQGLFSSGANVLTFGAGSRLTVL.

The rearrangement links TRBV28 to TRBJ1-2, with 9 bases fitting TRBD1. The CDR3 runs to 15 residues. Germline trimming cut 7 bases from V and 7 bases from J; bases unmatched to any gene: 13. Looked up from germline, CDR1 is MDHEN and CDR2 is SYDVKM. The CDR3 loop reads CASKMTGGGRGGYTF. In nucleotides, the CDR3 is TGTGCCAGCAAGATGACAGGGGGAGGAAGGGGTGGCTACACCTTC.

This chain uses TRBV3-1 (or the pseudogene TRBV3-2) with TRBJ2-7; 10 bases align to TRBD1. The V gene end was trimmed by 3 bases and the J gene end by 5 bases; junction bases not matched to a gene: 4. The CDR3 sequence is 14 residues long. CDR1 and CDR2 from the germline V gene are LGHDT and YNNKEL (reference sequence). The CDR3 nucleotides are TGTGCCAGCAGCCAGCGGACAGGGGGTGACGAGCAGTACTTC. It translates to CASSQRTGGDEQYF.

This sequence joins TRBV7-6 and TRBJ2-1, with TRBD1 identical over 10 bases. V shed 1 base, J shed 1 base, and the junction held 7 bases outside the gene matches. Germline V gene lookup returns CDR1 SGHVS and CDR2 FNYEAQ. There are 18 residues in the CDR3. The CDR3 is CASSLEAGQGGSYNEQFF. DNA for the CDR3: TGTGCCAGCAGCTTAGAGGCCGGACAGGGGGGTTCCTACAATGAGCAGTTCTTC.

The chain links TRBV24-1 to TRBJ1-5, with TRBD1 as a possible D gene (5 bases). Between the trimmed V and J ends, which lost 4 bases and 3 bases, there was a span of 12 bases. The CDR3 sequence is 15 residues long. Germline V gene data show CDR1 as KGHDR and CDR2 as SFDVKD. This CDR3 reads CATSDPDRSNQPQHF. In DNA form, the CDR3 reads TGTGCCACCAGTGACCCCGACAGATCCAATCAGCCCCAGCATTTT.

This clone was counted a single time. The rearrangement links TRBV24-1 to TRBJ1-4; TRBD1 agrees at 11 bases. Germline CDR1 and CDR2: KGHDR and SFDVKD. The trim removed 3 bases at V and 7 bases at J, leaving 6 bases unmatched. This CDR3 region has 16 residues. CDR3 DNA sequence: TGTGCCACCAGTGATCGTCCGGGACAGGGGGGTGAAAAACTGTTTTTT. Translated: CATSDRPGQGGEKLFF.

The rearrangement joins TRBV11-2 to TRBJ1-5; D remains ambiguous. CDR1 SGHAT and CDR2 FQNNGV come from the germline V gene. The CDR3 has 13 amino acids. Trimming left V 6 bases short and J 9 bases short, with 15 bases between. CDR3: CASSLRAPGPQHF. CDR3 sequence (DNA): TGTGCCAGCAGTCTCAGAGCCCCGGGGCCCCAGCATTTT.

The sample holds a few counts of this clone. The V gene is TRBV5-8, the J gene TRBJ1-3, with a weak D call TRBD1 (6 bases). The CDR3 loop spans 14 amino acids. Per the germline V gene, CDR1 is SGHTS and CDR2 is YDEGEE. V was pared by 4 bases and J by 2 bases, with 10 bases between. CDR3 sequence: CASSTRDTGNTIYF. The CDR3 DNA sequence: TGTGCCAGCAGCACTCGGGACACTGGAAACACCATATATTTT.

The V call is TRBV11-3, the J call TRBJ2-7, with 10 bases that match TRBD1. The CDR3 consists of 15 residues. Germline CDR1 is SGHNT and CDR2 is YENEEA. V gave up 5 bases and J gave up 4 bases; unmatched junction bases: 8. CDR3 protein: CASSAAGTGEYEQYF. CDR3 DNA sequence: TGTGCCAGCAGCGCGGCCGGGACAGGGGAATACGAGCAGTACTTC.

This clone has ten or more counts. This chain connects TRBV21-1 to TRBJ1-4; the D call of TRBD1 is as the table states it, not checked on the DNA. TRBV21-1 corresponds to a pseudogene. This CDR3 has 16 residues. The CDR3 region has the DNA TGTGCCAGCAGCAAAGACAGGGGCAAGGCTAATGAAAAACTGTTTTTT. Protein product: CASSKDRGKANEKLFF.

The chain recombines TRBV6-5 with TRBJ2-1; D possibly corresponds to TRBD1 (6 bases). The CDR3 length is 15 residues. V lost 6 bases, J lost 0 bases, and 12 bases lay in between. Germline-derived CDR1 and CDR2 are MNHEY and SVGAGI. CDR3 bases: TGTGCCAGCAGAATGGACAGTAGCTCCTACAATGAGCAGTTCTTC. This gives the protein CASRMDSSSYNEQFF.

The chain carries TRBV30 and TRBJ1-5; 8 nucleotides match TRBD1. The V gene end was trimmed by 0 bases and the J gene end by 2 bases; junction bases not matched to a gene: 9. The CDR3 has 17 residues. Germline loops: CDR1 GTSNPN, CDR2 SVGIG (reference sequence). DNA for the CDR3: TGTGCCTGGAGTGTAAGGCAGGGGGCGTATGGCAATCAGCCCCAGCATTTT. This translates into CAWSVRQGAYGNQPQHF.